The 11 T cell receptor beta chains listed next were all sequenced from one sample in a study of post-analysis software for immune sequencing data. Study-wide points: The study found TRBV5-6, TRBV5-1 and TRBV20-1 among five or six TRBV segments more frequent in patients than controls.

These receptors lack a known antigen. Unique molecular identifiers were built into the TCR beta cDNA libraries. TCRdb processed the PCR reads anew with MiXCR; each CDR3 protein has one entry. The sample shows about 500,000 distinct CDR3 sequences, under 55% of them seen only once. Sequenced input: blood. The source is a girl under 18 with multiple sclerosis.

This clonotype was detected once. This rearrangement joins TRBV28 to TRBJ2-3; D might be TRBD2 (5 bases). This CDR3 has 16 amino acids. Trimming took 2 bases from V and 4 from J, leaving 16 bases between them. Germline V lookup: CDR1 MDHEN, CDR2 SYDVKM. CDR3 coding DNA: TGTGCCAGCAGTTTAGACGGCTTCCCCGGGGCAGATACGCAGTATTTT. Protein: CASSLDGFPGADTQYF.

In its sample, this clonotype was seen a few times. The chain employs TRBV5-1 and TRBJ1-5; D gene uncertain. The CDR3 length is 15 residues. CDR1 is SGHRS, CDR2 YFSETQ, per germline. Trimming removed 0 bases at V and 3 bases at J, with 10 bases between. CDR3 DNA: TGCGCCAGCAGCTTGGGTTTGGATACCAATCAGCCCCAGCATTTT. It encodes CASSLGLDTNQPQHF.

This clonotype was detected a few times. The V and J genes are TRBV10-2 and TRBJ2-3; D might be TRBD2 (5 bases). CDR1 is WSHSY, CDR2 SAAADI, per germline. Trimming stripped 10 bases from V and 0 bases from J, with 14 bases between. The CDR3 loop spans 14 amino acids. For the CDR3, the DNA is TGCGCCACCGCAGTAGCGTCTAGCACAGATACGCAGTATTTT. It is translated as CATAVASSTDTQYF.

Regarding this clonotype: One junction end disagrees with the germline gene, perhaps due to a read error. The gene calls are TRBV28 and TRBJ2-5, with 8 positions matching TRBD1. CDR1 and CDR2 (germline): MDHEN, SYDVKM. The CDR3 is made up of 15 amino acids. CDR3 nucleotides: TGTGCCCGCAGTCGCCAACAGGGGGATCTGGTGACCCAGTACTTC. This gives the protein CARSRQQGDLVTQYF.

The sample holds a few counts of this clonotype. The CDR3 spells CASSQVAQGNGEQYF. The CDR3 bases are TGTGCCAGCAGCCAAGTTGCCCAGGGGAACGGCGAGCAGTACTTC. The genes are TRBV4-2 and TRBJ2-7; the D gene is possibly TRBD1 (6 bases). The CDR3 consists of 15 residues. With 1 base removed from V and 6 bases from J, the gap between germline ends came to 16 bases. Germline assignment: CDR1 LGHNA and CDR2 YNFKEQ.

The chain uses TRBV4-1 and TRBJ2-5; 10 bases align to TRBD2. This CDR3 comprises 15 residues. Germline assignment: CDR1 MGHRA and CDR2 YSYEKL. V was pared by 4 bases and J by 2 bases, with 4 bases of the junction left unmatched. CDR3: CASSPGTSVQETQYF. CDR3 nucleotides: TGCGCCAGCAGCCCGGGGACTAGCGTACAAGAGACCCAGTACTTC.

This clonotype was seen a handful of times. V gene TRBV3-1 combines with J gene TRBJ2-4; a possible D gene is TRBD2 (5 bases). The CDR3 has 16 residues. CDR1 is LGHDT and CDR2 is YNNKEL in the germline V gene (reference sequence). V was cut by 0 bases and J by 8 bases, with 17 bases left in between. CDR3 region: CASSQDPPGSKDIQYF. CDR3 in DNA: TGTGCCAGCAGCCAAGATCCCCCGGGAAGTAAAGACATTCAGTACTTC.

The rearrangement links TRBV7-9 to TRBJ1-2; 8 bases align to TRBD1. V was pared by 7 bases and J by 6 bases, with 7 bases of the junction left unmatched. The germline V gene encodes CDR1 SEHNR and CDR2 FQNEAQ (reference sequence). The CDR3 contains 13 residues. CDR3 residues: CASNSQGADGYTF. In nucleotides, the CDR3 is TGTGCCAGCAACAGTCAGGGGGCAGATGGCTACACCTTC.

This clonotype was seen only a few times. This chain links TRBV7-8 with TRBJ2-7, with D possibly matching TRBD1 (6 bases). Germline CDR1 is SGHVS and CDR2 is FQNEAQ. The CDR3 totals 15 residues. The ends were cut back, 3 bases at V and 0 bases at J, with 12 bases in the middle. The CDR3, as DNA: TGTGCCAGCAGCTTCTACGACAGGACCTCCTACGAGCAGTACTTC. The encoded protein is CASSFYDRTSYEQYF.

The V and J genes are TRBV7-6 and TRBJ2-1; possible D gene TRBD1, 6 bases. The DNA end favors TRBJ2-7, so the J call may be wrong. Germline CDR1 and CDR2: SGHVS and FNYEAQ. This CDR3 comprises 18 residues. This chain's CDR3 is CASSPQEPGTFSYNEQYF. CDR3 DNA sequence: TGTGCCAGCAGCCCTCAAGAGCCAGGGACATTCTCCTACAATGAGCAGTACTTC.

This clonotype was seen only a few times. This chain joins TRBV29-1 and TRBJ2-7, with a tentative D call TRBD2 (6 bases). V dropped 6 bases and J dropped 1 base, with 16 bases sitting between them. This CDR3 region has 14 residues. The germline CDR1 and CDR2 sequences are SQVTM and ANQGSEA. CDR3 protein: CSVITGVGSYEQYF. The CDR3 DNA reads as TGCAGCGTGATCACGGGGGTAGGTTCCTACGAGCAGTACTTC.